This T cell receptor (beta chain) was recovered during a study of cytomegalovirus exposure and HLA in healthy donors. Study-wide background: The roughly 700 first-cohort repertoires and the 95 to 150 validation repertoires shared the same platform, a later analysis reported.

A word on this clone: Its specificity is unknown.

V was cut by 5 bases and J by 1 base, with 10 bases left in between. The CDR3 totals 13 residues. Germline CDR1 SGHNT, CDR2 YYREEE (reference sequence). Whole-study results and caveats: Most TCR sequences were seen very rarely across donors, but some public TCRs occurred in many.

These donors were members of the 120-subject validation cohort, a group separate from the roughly 670-subject first cohort. The table came from immunoSEQ multiplex PCR; TCRdb's copy has only in-frame clones and leaves some out. The sample holds 100,000 to 150,000 clones, 75% to 90% seen once. The chain links TRBV5-4 to TRBJ2-7, with a possible D match to TRBD2 (5 bases). Sequencing input: PBMCs. The receptor was isolated from a woman between 18 and 29 years old in good health and CMV-seronegative. The CDR3, as DNA: TGTGCCAGCAGAAAAACGGGGTCCTACGAGCAGTACTTC. Translating gives CASRKTGSYEQYF.